The clone carrying this TCR beta chain was counted only a few times. In germline, CDR1 is MNHNS, CDR2 SASEGT. This CDR3 is 13 amino acids long. V was cut by 6 bases and J by 0 bases, with 9 bases left in between. PCR employed 60 Vbeta and 13 Jbeta primers. Method: immunoSEQ multiplex PCR; TCRdb's copy keeps in-frame clones and lacks some. The sample comprises roughly 98,000 clones, around 75% of which are singletons, and approximately 11% rests with the top ten. The entry originates in a study of cytomegalovirus exposure and HLA in healthy donors. Study summary: Prior work identified some 120 million unique TCR beta sequences in about 179 million T cells.

The rearrangement links TRBV6-1 to TRBJ2-7, with D tentatively TRBD2 (6 bases). This TCR was recovered from a man aged 18-30 years in good health and CMV-seropositive. The sample comprised PBMCs. The CDR3 DNA follows: TGTGCCAGCAGCAGGGAGGCCTCCTACGAGCAGTACTTC. Its protein product is CASSREASYEQYF.